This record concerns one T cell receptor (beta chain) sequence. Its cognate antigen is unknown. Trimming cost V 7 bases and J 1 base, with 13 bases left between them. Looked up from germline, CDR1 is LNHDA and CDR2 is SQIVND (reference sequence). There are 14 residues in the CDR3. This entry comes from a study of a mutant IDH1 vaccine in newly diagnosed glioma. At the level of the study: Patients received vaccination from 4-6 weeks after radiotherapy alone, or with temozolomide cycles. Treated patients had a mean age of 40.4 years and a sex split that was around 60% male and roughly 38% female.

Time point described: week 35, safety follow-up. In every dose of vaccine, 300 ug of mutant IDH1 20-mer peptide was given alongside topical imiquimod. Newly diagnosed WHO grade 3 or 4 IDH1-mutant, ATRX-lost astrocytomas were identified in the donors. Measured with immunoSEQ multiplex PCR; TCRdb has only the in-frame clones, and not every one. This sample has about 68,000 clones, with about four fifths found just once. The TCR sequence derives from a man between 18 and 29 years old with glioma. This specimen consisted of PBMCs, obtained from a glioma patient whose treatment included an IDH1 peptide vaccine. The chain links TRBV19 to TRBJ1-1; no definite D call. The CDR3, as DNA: TGTGCCAGTACCTCGGACCGACGGAACACTGAAGCTTTCTTT. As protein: CASTSDRRNTEAFF.